This TCR beta chain was identified during a study of identical twins (dated by TCRdb to the mid-2010s). Regarding the study in general: TCR alpha and beta repertoires from monozygotic twins, unrelated adults of various ages and cord blood were deep-sequenced to test whether fetal clonotypes persist. Replicate twin experiments were performed at different times using different library preparation protocols to rule out contamination.

The junction shows trimming of 1 base on V and 8 bases on J, and the gene matches do not reach 4 bases of it. Looking up the germline V gene (reference sequence) yields CDR1 SEHNR and CDR2 FQNEAQ. The CDR3 measures 14 amino acids from cysteine to phenylalanine. Only the CDR3 DNA stays, 42 bases, in frame from base 1. All donors were healthy Caucasians. The twin cohort comprised three pairs of female monozygotic twins, all aged about 18 to 29 years. The RNA used for TCR libraries was isolated from peripheral blood mononuclear cells. This clonotype was seen more than once but under ten times. The clone's antigen remains unknown. Within one base of it there is no much larger clone, and no base qualities were kept. Results and caveats for the whole study, not just this receptor: Zero-insertion analyses could be partly confounded by invariant T cells such as MAIT and iNKT, although diverse VJ usage argued against such confounding for most clonotypes. Abundant cord blood beta clonotypes carried fewer insertions; young adult naive repertoires showed a weaker similar trend, while memory repertoires showed none. Because the same donors could not be followed over many years, conclusions were based on cross-sectional statistical analysis. Recombination models systematically underestimated out-of-frame TCR alpha sharing in monozygotic twins but agreed with sharing between unrelated individuals. Out-of-frame TCR alpha sequences shared between twins showed an excess of low generation-probability sequences compared with coincidental sharing between unrelated individuals. In beta out-of-frame sequences, excess twin sharing was weaker, because having fewer shared sequences lowered the signal-to-noise ratio.

The library was produced with 5' RACE. Sequenced on an Illumina HiSeq 2000. A universal primer binding site was introduced by template switching, and a unique molecular identifier was present in the final cDNA, enabling accurate counting of TCR cDNA molecules. Specific primers in the conserved constant-segment region were used to synthesize first-strand cDNA for TCR alpha and beta chains. To control for contamination, every cDNA library carried two barcodes: a SMART-Mk sample barcode plus Illumina barcodes. Two successive PCR steps introduced TruSeq adapter sequences along with Illumina sample barcodes. The TCR alpha and beta cDNA libraries were sequenced on the Illumina HiSeq platform using custom primers. Regarding the original processing steps: MiGEC was used to process raw reads and extract unique molecular identifiers, and MiXCR was used to find CDR3 positions. For each individual, recombination models were inferred using an EM algorithm with the repgenHMM and IGoR tools. The analysis of shared clonotypes was done with the tcR package in R, with sharing normalized by the product of cloneset sizes. Out-of-frame nonproductive sequences were analyzed to study raw recombination free of thymic and clonal selection effects. The public reads were quality trimmed at Q25 with fastp and then assembled into clones with MiXCR by TCRdb, keeping productive beta chains. One record per CDR3 amino acid sequence lists the most common genes and DNA. It is TCRdb's table, rather than the study itself, that gives the V and J calls and clone size. A total of roughly 770,000 distinct CDR3 sequences appear in this sample, approximately 18% of them only once. The leading ten clones occupy roughly 13% of the sample.

The same sample was also used in a study of T cells expressing NK-cell markers. The second study reports: In sorted CD3+CD56+NKG2C+, CD3+CD56+NKG2C- and CD3+CD56-NKG2C+ T-cell subsets from 8 or 9 donors, TCR beta-chain repertoires were profiled. Among the eight sequenced donors, only one was HCMV-seronegative, while the other seven were HCMV-seropositive. To restrict sorting to alphabetaTCR-expressing T cells, an anti-gammadeltaTCR antibody was added in several experiments. For about 6 donors, the dominant CD3+CD56+NKG2C+ clonotypes were among the top 10 CD8+ clonotypes and accounted for roughly 1.0-7.5% of CD8+ T cells. Those dominant clonotypes were again the most abundant among CD3+CD56-NKG2C+ cells in several donors, at roughly 28.3-60.1%. It remained unclear whether the expanded NKG2C-expressing T cell clones were specific for HCMV antigens. The eight sequenced donors were randomly selected healthy volunteers, three men and five women. HCMV serostatus was determined by detecting HCMV-specific IgG in serum with a commercial ELISA kit. For several donors, bulk peripheral blood T-cell repertoires were also sequenced from unsorted PBMC. MIGEC handled demultiplexing of the reads and grouping by UMI, while MiTCR was used to assemble and quantify clonotypes. Only TCR cDNA sequences supported by at least two reads were kept to exclude erroneous sequences. The tcR package was used for downstream repertoire analysis, and clonotypes were matched between fractions using CDR3 nucleotide sequence together with V segment. VDJmatch was used to annotate antigen specificity against VDJdb, with one amino acid substitution in CDR3 allowed.

The rearranged segments are TRBV7-9 and TRBJ2-1; a stretch of 8 junction bases matches TRBD1. Sequencing used PBMCs. This receptor was obtained from a woman in her late teens or twenties in good health. The DNA sequence follows: TGTGCCAGCAGCTTAGGGACAGGGTTGCATGAGCAGTTCTTC. This codes for CASSLGTGLHEQFF.